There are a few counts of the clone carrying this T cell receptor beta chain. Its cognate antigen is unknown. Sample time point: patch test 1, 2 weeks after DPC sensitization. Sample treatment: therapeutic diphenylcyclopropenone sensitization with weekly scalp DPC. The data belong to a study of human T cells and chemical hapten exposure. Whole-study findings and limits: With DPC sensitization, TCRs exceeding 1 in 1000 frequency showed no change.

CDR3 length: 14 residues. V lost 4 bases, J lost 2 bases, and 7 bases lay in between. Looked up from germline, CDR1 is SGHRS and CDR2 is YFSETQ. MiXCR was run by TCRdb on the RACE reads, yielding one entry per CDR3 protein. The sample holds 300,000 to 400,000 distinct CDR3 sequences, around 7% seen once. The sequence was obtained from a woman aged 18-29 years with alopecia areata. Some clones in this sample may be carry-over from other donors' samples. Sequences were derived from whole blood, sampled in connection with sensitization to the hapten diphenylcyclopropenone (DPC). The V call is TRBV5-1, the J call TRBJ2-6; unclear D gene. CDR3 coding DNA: TGCGCCAGCAGCCCTACCACTGGGGCCAACGTCCTGACTTTC. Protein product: CASSPTTGANVLTF.